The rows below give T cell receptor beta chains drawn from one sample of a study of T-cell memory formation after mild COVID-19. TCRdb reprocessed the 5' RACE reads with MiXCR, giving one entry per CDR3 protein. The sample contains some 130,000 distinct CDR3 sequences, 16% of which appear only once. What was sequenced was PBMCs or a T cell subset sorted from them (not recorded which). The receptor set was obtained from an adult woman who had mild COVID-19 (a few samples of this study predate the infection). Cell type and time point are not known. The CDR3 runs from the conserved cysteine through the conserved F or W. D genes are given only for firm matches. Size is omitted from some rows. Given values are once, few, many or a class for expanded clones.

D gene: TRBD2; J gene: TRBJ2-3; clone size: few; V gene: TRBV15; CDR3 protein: CATSSRLAGLDTQYF; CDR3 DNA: TGTGCCACCAGCAGTCGACTAGCGGGACTGGATACGCAGTATTTT
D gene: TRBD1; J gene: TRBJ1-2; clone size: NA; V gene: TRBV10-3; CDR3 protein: CAISESGRGRANYGYTF; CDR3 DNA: TGTGCCATCAGTGAGTCGGGCAGGGGGAGAGCTAACTATGGCTACACCTTC
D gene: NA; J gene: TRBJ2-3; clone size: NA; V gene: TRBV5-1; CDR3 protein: CASSVVGDTQYF; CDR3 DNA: TGCGCCAGCAGCGTGGTTGGGGATACGCAGTATTTT
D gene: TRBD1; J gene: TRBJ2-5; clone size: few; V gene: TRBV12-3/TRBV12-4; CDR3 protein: CASSLMGTGGEETQYF; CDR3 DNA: TGTGCCAGCAGTTTAATGGGAACAGGGGGCGAAGAGACCCAGTACTTC
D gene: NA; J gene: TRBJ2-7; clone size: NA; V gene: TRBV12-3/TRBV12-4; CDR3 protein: CASSRATYEQYF; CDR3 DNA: TGTGCCAGCAGTCGGGCTACCTACGAGCAGTACTTC
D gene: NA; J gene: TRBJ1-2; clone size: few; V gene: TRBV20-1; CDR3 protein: CSARSQGREGYTF; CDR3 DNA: TGCAGTGCTAGATCCCAGGGGAGAGAGGGCTACACCTTC
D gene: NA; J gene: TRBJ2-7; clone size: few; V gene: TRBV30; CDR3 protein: CAWSRTVSSYEQYF; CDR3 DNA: TGTGCCTGGAGCAGGACAGTGAGCTCCTACGAGCAGTACTTC
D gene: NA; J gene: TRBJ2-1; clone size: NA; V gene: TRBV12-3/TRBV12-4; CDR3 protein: CATKTSRQFLYYNEQFF; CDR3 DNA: TGTGCCACCAAAACCAGTCGTCAATTCCTTTATTACAATGAGCAGTTCTTC
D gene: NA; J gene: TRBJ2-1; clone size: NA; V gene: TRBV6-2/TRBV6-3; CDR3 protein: CASSPYPGDNEQFF; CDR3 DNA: TGTGCCAGCAGTCCTTACCCGGGAGATAATGAGCAGTTCTTC
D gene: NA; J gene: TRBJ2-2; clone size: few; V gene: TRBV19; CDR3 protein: CATKGGGDTGELFF; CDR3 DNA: TGTGCCACAAAGGGGGGTGGCGACACCGGGGAGCTGTTTTTT
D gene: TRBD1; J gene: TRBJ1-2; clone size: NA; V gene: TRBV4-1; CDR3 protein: CASSPLRQGSYGYTF; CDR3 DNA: TGCGCCAGCAGCCCCCTCCGACAGGGAAGCTATGGCTACACCTTC
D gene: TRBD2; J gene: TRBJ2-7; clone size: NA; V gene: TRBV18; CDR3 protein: CASSAGGLAGGSYEQYF; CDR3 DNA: TGTGCCAGCTCAGCAGGGGGACTAGCGGGAGGGTCCTACGAGCAGTACTTC
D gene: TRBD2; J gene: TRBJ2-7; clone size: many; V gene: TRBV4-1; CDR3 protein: CASSPPTSGGLTIYEQYF; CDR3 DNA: TGCGCCAGCAGCCCGCCGACTAGCGGGGGGCTCACGATATACGAGCAGTACTTC
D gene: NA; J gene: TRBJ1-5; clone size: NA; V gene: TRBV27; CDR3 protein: CASSLSGNQPQHF; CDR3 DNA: TGTGCCAGCAGTTTATCAGGAAACCAGCCCCAGCATTTT
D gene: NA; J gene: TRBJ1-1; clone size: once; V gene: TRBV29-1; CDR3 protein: CSVSQRAEAFF; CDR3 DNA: TGCAGCGTATCTCAGAGGGCTGAAGCTTTCTTT
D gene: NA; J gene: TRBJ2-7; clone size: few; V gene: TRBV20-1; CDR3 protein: CSAGDEQYF; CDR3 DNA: TGCAGTGCCGGGGACGAGCAGTACTTC
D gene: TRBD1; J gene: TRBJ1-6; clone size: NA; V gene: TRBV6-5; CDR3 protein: CASSPRTGVANSPLHF; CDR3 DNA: TGTGCCAGCAGTCCCCGGACAGGGGTGGCCAATTCACCCCTCCACTTT
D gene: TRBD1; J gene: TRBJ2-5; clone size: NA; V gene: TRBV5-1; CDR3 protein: CASSWTGQETQYF; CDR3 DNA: TGCGCCAGCAGCTGGACAGGTCAAGAGACCCAGTACTTC
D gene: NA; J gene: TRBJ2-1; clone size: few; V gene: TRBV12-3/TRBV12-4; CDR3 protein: CASSLRRVDNEQFF; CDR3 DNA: TGTGCCAGCAGTTTACGCAGGGTAGACAATGAGCAGTTCTTC
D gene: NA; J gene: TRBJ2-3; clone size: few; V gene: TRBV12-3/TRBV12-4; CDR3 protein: CASTLDSFDSTDTQYF; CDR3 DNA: TGTGCCAGCACCTTGGACAGCTTTGATAGCACAGATACGCAGTATTTT
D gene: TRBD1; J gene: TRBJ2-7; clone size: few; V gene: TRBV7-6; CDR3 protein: CASSFRGDREEQYF; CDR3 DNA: TGTGCCAGCAGCTTCCGAGGGGACAGGGAAGAGCAGTACTTC
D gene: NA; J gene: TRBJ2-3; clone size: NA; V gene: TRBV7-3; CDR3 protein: CASSLRDRSTDTQYF; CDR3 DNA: TGTGCCAGCAGCCTCAGAGACAGAAGCACAGATACGCAGTATTTT
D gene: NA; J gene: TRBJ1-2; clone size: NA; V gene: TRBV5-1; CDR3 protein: CASSRLTGDYGYTF; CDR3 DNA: TGCGCCAGCAGCCGCCTCACAGGTGATTATGGCTACACCTTC
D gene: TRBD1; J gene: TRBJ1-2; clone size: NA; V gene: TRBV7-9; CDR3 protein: CASSKDRGLYGYTF; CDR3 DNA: TGTGCCAGCAGCAAGGACAGGGGGCTTTATGGCTACACCTTC
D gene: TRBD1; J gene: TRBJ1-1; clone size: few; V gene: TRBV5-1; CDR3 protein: CASSEGQGFPTEAFF; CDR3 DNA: TGCGCCAGCAGCGAGGGACAGGGTTTTCCCACGGAAGCTTTCTTT
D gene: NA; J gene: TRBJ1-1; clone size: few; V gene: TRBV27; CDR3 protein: CASSSGSLGNTEAFF; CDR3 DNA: TGTGCCAGCAGTTCTGGGTCCCTGGGGAACACTGAAGCTTTCTTT
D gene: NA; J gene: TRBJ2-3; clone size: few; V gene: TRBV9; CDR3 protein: CASSGRQGGLQWDTQYF; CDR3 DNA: TGTGCCAGCAGCGGACGACAGGGAGGTTTGCAATGGGATACGCAGTATTTT
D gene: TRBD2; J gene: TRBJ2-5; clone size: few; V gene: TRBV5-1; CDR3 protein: CASSLAGSGGQETQYF; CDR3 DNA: TGCGCCAGCAGCTTGGCTGGTAGCGGGGGCCAAGAGACCCAGTACTTC
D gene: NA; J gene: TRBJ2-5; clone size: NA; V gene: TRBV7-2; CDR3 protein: CASSLRQGPQETQYF; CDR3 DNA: TGTGCCAGCAGCTTAAGGCAGGGCCCGCAAGAGACCCAGTACTTC
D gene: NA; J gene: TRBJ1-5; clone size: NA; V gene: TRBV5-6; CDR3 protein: CASSIYREGGRQPQHF; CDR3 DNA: TGTGCCAGCAGCATCTACAGGGAGGGGGGTCGACAACCCCAGCATTTT
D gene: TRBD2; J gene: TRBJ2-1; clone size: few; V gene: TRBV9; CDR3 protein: CASSVDRLAGSEQFF; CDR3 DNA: TGTGCCAGCAGCGTAGATAGGCTAGCGGGAAGTGAGCAGTTCTTC
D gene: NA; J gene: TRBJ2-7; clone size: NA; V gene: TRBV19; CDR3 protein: CASTQGGPYEQYF; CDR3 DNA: TGTGCCAGTACCCAGGGGGGTCCCTACGAGCAGTACTTC
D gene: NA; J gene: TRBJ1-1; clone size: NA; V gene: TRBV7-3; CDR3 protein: CASSLEFGEAFF; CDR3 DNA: TGTGCCAGCAGCTTAGAATTCGGGGAAGCTTTCTTT
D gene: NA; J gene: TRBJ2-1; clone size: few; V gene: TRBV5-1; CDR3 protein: CASSIQGNEQFF; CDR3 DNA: TGCGCCAGCAGCATCCAGGGGAATGAGCAGTTCTTC
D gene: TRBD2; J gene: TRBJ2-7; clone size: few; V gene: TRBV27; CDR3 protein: CASSLRSGPSGTPSYEQYF; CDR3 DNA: TGTGCCAGCAGTTTAAGGTCGGGGCCTAGCGGGACCCCATCCTACGAGCAGTACTTC
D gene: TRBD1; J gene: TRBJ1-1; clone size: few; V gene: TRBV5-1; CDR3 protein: CASSYIDRETEAFF; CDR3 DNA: TGCGCCAGCAGCTACATCGACAGGGAGACTGAAGCTTTCTTT
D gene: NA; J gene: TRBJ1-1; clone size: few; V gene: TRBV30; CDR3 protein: CAWRLPGRNTEAFF; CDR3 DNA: TGTGCCTGGAGGTTGCCAGGGCGGAACACTGAAGCTTTCTTT
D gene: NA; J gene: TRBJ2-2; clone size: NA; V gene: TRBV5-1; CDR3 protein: CAISLRTGELFF; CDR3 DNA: TGCGCCATCAGCCTGAGAACCGGGGAGCTGTTTTTT
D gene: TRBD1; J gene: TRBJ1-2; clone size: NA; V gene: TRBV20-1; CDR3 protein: CSAQPGDRGRGYTF; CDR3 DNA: TGCAGTGCTCAACCGGGGGACAGGGGAAGAGGCTACACCTTC
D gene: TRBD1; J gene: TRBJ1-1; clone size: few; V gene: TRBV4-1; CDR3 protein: CASSPPFADRANTEAFF; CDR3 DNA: TGCGCCAGCAGCCCTCCGTTCGCGGACAGGGCGAACACTGAAGCTTTCTTT
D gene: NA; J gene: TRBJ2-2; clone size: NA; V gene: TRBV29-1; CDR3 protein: CSVSRAAYTGELFF; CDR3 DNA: TGCAGCGTTTCTAGAGCCGCCTACACCGGGGAGCTGTTTTTT
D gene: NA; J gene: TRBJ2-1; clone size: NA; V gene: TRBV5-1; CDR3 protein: CASSLGASSYNEQFF; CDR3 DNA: TGCGCCAGCAGCCTTGGGGCGTCCTCCTACAATGAGCAGTTCTTC
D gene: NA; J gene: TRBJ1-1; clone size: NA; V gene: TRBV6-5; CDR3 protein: CASSYYNPTGRVEAFF; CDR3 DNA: TGTGCCAGCAGTTACTACAACCCGACAGGAAGGGTAGAAGCTTTCTTT
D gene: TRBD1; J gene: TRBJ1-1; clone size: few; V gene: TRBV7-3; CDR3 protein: CASSPRDRGRAFF; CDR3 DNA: TGTGCCAGCAGCCCTCGGGACAGGGGCCGAGCTTTCTTT
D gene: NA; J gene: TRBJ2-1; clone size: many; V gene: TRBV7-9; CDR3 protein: CASSLALGGARNEQFF; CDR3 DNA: TGTGCCAGCAGCTTAGCGCTAGGAGGAGCGCGGAATGAGCAGTTCTTC
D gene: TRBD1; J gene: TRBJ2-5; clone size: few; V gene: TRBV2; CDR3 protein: CASSANRGETQYF; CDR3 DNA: TGTGCCAGCAGTGCTAACAGGGGTGAGACCCAGTACTTC
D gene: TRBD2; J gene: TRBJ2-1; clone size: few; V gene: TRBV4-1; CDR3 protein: CASSQAPRNSGRAGNEQFF; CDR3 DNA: TGCGCCAGCAGCCAAGCCCCCCGGAATAGCGGGAGGGCTGGGAATGAGCAGTTCTTC
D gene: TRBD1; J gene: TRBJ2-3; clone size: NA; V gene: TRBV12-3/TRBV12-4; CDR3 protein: CASSLLDVGQGPDTQYF; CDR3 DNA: TGTGCCAGCAGTTTATTAGATGTGGGACAGGGTCCAGATACGCAGTATTTT
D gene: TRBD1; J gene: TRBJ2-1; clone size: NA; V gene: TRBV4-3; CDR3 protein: CASSQDRQGANEQFF; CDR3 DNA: TGCGCCAGCAGCCAAGATAGGCAGGGGGCCAATGAGCAGTTCTTC
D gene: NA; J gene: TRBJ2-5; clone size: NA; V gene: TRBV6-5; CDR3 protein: CASSYAETQYF; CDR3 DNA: TGTGCCAGCAGTTATGCGGAGACCCAGTACTTC
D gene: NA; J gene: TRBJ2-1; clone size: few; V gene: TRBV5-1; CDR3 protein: CASSFPENEQFF; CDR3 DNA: TGCGCCAGCAGCTTCCCGGAGAATGAGCAGTTCTTC